This T cell receptor beta chain was obtained from a study of shared clonotypes between healthy human individuals (dated by TCRdb to the early 2020s). Study-wide context: The cohort comprised a couple of women and three men aged 18 to 49 years. For each donor, CD4 naive and CD4 memory were each given three plates, CD8 naive was given two plates, and CD8 memory was given one plate. The study deeply sequenced blood TCR repertoires of five healthy adults to estimate repertoire size and the extent of clonotype sharing between individuals. To increase sequencing depth and limit assay-specific biases, TCR repertoire library preparation and sequencing were carried out by different laboratories using diverse techniques. Between about 0.9 and 9 billion PBMCs per donor were obtained by leukapheresis.

Using the deep immunoSEQ assay, TCR CDR3 regions were amplified from genomic DNA by multiplex PCR. For each cell subset, the extracted genomic DNA was distributed evenly across all wells of several immunoSEQ 96-well plates, and each plate served as one replicate. For sorted subsets, approximately 200 ng of genomic DNA, equivalent to around 29,000 T cell genomes, went into each replicate PCR. Purified libraries were quantified with a Qubit 3.0 fluorometer, sized on a Bioanalyzer 2100, and re-quantified with the KAPA Library Quantification kit. A separate single-read 150-cycle Illumina NextSeq 550 flow cell was used to sequence each immunoSEQ 96-well plate. On the authors' methods: Because only junctional sequences without quality scores were contained in the immunoSEQ output, filtering matching that applied to full-length reads could not be performed. To assign V/J genes and CDR3, sequences were annotated against IMGT germline references using PyIR, a Python wrapper for IgBLAST v1.9. Reads were filtered out if the reads had weak V/J assignments (E-value above 1e-6), no CDR3, stop codons, out-of-frame junctions, or ambiguous translated residues. V3J clonotypes were defined by identical inferred V gene, J gene, and CDR3 amino acid sequence. Percentage overlap between repertoires was computed as shared unique clonotypes divided by the size of the smaller repertoire. RTK rarefaction, the Chao1 estimator, and Recon v2.1 estimates of unobserved clonotypes were used to assess repertoire richness. For all TCRbeta clonotypes obtained by the gDNA method from several donors, generation probabilities were computed with OLGA. The immuneACCESS repertoire file appears here via TCRdb, limited to in-frame rearrangements. These files lack a portion of the clones; in checked studies, under half of the deficit traces to unresolved V genes, and the cause of the others is not known. V, J and clone size derive from that table, while D and trimming were established from the DNA sequence. Recorded for this sample are millions of clones; about 92% of them occurred a single time. The ten most abundant clones make up over 0.12% of the sample.

The germline V gene gives CDR1 as SNHLY and CDR2 as FYNNEI. From the cysteine through the phenylalanine, the CDR3 covers 12 amino acids. Of all the DNA, just the CDR3 is kept, 36 bases in frame from base 1. V is reduced by 6 bases and J by 8 bases, leaving a spacing of 11 bases between them. In the case of this clone: Its cognate antigen has yet to be identified. The record has no base qualities; no much larger clone is one base away.

Healthy HIV-negative adults with no recently reported acute infections or vaccinations were included as donors. Only Caucasian adults living in Nashville, Tennessee, USA were represented among the donors. CD4+ T cells were enriched by magnetic negative selection; naive cells were then positively selected on CD45RA, and the negative fraction formed the memory subset. After blood collection by leukapheresis, PBMCs were isolated using Ficoll-Histopaque density gradient centrifugation and then cryopreserved in the vapor phase of liquid nitrogen. Purity and quantity of every magnetically sorted T cell population were checked by analytical flow cytometry. Genomic DNA was isolated from every sorted fraction and measured by UV absorbance on a Nanodrop 2000c. Results the study describes overall, beyond this receptor: Sampling was limited to blood, and TCR repertoires in tissue likely differ from TCR repertoires in blood. Higher generation probabilities were observed for clonotypes shared by all four sorted-subset donors than for non-shared clonotypes. Incomplete sequencing was indicated by rarefaction of sorted-subset datasets, despite the large sequencing depth. Pairwise subsampling indicated that sequencing depth was expected to affect the degree of clonotype sharing among donors. Because the study included a small number of donors, the genetic and exposure-history diversity represented was limited. Naive subsets generally had larger estimated clonotype richness than memory subsets. Across a few donors, approximately 5% of naive CD4, 3.5% of naive CD8, under 2.5% of memory CD4, and approximately 0.4% of memory CD8 clonotypes were shared.

The sample consisted of naive CD4+ T cells sorted from blood. Explained via the paper, the cell subset or site label denotes: CD45RA+ positively selected. The V and J genes are TRBV2 and TRBJ2-4; a confident D gene designation cannot be given. The TCR comes from a man aged 18 to 29 in good health. Here is the DNA: TGTGCCAGCAGGAGGAGAAGCGACATTCAGTACTTC. This sequence encodes CASRRRSDIQYF.